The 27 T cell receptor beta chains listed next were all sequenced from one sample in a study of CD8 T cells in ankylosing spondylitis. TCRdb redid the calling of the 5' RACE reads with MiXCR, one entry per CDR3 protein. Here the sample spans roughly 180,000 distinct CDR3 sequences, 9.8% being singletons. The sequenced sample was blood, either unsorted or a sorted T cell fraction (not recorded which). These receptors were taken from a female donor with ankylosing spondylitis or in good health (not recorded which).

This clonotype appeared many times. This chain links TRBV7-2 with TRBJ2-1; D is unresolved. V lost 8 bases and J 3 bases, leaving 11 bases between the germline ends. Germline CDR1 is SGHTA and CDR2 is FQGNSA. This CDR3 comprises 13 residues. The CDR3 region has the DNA TGTGCCAGCCTCAACTTCCTCTACAATGAGCAGTTCTTC. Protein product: CASLNFLYNEQFF.

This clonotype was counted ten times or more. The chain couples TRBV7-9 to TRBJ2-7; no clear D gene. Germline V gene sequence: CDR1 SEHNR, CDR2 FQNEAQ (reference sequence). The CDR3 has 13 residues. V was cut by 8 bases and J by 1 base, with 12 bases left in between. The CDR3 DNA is TGTGCCAGCTCCGGCGGTGGGTCCTACGAGCAGTACTTC. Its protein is CASSGGGSYEQYF.

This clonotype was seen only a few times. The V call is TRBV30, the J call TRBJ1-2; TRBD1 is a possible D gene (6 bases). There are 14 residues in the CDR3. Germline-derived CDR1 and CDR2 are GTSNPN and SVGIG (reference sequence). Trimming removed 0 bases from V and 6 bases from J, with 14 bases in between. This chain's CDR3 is CAWSVGAGGDGYTF. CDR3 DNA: TGTGCCTGGAGTGTAGGGGCTGGGGGCGATGGCTACACCTTC.

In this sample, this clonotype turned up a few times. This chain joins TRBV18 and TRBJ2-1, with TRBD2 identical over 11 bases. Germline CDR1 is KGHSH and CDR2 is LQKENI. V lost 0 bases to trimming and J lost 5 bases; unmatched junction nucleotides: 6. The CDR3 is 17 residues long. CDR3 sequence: CASSPPGLAGGNNEQFF. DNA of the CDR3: TGTGCCAGCTCACCACCGGGCCTAGCGGGAGGCAACAATGAGCAGTTCTTC.

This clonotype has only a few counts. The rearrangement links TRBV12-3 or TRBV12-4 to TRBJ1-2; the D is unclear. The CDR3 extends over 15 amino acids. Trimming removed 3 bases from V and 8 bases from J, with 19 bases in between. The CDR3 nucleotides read TGTGCCAGCAGTTTTACCACATCTGGGTTGGGGGGCTACACCTTC. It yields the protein CASSFTTSGLGGYTF.

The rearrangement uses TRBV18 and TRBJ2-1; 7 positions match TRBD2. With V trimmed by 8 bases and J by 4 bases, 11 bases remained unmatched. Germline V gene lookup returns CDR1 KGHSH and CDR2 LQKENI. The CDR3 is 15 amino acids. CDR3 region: CASTPSGLRYNEQFF. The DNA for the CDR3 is TGTGCCAGCACGCCTAGCGGACTAAGATACAATGAGCAGTTCTTC.

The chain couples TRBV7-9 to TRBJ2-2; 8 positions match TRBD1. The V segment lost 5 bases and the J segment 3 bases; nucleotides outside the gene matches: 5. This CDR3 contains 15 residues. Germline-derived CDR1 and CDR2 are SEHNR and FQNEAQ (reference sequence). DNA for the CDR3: TGTGCCAGCAGCCCGACAGGGGCGTACACCGGGGAGCTGTTTTTT. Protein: CASSPTGAYTGELFF.

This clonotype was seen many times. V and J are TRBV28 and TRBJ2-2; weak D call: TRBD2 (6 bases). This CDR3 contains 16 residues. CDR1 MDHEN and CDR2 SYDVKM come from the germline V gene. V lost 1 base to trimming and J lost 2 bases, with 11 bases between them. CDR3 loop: CASSLSPSVNTGELFF. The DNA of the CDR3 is TGTGCCAGCAGTTTATCGCCTAGCGTAAACACCGGGGAGCTGTTTTTT.

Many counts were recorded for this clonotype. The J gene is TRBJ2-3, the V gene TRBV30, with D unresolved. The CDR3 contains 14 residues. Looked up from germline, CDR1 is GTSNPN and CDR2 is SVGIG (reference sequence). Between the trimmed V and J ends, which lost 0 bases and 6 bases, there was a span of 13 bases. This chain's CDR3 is CAWSVTPFGDTQYF. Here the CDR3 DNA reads TGTGCCTGGAGTGTCACTCCCTTCGGGGATACGCAGTATTTT.

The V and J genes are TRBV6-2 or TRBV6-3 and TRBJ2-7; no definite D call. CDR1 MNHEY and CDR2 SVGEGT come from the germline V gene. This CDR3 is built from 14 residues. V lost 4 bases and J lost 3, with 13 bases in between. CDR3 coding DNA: TGTGCCAGCAGTTGGTCCGGGTCCATCTACGAGCAGTACTTC. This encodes CASSWSGSIYEQYF.

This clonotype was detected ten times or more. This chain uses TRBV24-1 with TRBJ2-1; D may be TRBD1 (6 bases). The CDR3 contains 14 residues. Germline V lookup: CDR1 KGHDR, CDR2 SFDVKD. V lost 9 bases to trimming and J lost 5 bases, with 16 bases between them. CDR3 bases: TGTGCCACCGCAGGGGTAAGAGGGGACAATGAGCAGTTCTTC. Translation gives CATAGVRGDNEQFF.

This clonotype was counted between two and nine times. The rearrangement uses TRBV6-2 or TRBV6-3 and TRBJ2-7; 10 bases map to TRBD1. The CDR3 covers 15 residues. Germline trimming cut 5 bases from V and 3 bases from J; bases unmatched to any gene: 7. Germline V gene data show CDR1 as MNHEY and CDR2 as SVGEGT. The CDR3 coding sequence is TGTGCCAGCAGTCACGGACAGGGGGTTCGCTACGAGCAGTACTTC. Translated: CASSHGQGVRYEQYF.

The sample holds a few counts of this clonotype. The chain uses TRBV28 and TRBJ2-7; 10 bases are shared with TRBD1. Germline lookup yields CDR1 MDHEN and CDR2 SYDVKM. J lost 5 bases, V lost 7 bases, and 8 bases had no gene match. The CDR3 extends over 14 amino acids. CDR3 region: CASTEDRGLNEQYF. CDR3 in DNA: TGTGCCAGCACCGAAGACAGGGGGCTAAACGAGCAGTACTTC.

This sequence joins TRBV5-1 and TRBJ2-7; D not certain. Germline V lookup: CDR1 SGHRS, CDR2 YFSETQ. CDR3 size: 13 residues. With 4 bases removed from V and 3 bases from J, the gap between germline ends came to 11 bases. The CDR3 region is CASSPINNYEQYF. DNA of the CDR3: TGCGCCAGCAGCCCGATCAACAACTACGAGCAGTACTTC.

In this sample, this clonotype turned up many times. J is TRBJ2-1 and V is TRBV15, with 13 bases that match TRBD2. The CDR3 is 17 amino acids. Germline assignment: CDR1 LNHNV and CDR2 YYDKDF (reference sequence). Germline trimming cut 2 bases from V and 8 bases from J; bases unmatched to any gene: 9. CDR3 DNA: TGTGCCACCAGCAGACCGACTAGCGGGAGGATCAGGGATGAGCAGTTCTTC. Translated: CATSRPTSGRIRDEQFF.

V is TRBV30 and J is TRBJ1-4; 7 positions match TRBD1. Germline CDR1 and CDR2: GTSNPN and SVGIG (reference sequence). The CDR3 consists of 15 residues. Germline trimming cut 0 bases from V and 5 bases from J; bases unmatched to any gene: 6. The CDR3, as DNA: TGTGCCTGGAGTGTACAAGGGGGCCACAATGAAAAACTGTTTTTT. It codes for CAWSVQGGHNEKLFF. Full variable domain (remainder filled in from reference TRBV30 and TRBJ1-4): SQTIHQWPATLVQPVGSPLSLECTVEGTSNPNLYWYRQAAGRGLQLLFYSVGIGQISSEVPQNLSASRPQDRQFILSSKKLLLSDSGFYLCAWSVQGGHNEKLFFGSGTQLSVL.

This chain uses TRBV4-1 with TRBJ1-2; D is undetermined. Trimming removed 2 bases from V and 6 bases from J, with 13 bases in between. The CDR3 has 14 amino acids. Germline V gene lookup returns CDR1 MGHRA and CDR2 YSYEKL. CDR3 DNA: TGCGCCAGCAGCCAAAGTGAAGGTGGTGATGGCTACACCTTC. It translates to CASSQSEGGDGYTF.

CDR3 bases: TGCGCCAGCAGCTTGTACTGGACAACTTACGAGCAGTACTTC. Its translation is CASSLYWTTYEQYF. The chain employs TRBV5-1 and TRBJ2-7, with a weak D call TRBD1 (5 bases). The germline CDR1 and CDR2 sequences are SGHRS and YFSETQ. Trimming stripped 1 base from V and 4 bases from J, with 12 bases between. There are 14 residues in the CDR3.

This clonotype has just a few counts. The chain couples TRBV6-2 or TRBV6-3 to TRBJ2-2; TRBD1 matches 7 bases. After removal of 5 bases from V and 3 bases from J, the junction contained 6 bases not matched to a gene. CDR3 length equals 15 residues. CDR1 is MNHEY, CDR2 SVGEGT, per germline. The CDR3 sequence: CASSPGQLDTGELFF. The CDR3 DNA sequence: TGTGCCAGCAGTCCGGGACAGCTAGACACCGGGGAGCTGTTTTTT.

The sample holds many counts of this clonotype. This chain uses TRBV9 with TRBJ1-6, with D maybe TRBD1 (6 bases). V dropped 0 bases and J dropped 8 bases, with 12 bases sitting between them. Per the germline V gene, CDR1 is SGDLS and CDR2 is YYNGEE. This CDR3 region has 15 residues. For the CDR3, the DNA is TGTGCCAGCAGCGTAGAGGGGGGGAGGCATTCACCCCTCCACTTT. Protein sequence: CASSVEGGRHSPLHF.

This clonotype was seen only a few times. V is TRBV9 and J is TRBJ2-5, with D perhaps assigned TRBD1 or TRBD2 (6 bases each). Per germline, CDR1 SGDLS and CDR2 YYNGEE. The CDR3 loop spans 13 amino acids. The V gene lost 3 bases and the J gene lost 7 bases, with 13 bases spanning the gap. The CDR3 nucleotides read TGTGCCAGCAGCGCGGAGGGGGTGGGGACCCAGTACTTC. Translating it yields CASSAEGVGTQYF.

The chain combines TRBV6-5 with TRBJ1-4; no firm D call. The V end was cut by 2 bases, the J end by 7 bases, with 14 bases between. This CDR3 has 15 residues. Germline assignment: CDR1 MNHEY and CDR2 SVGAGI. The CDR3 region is CASSYEGFASEKLFF. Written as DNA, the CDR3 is TGTGCCAGCAGTTACGAGGGTTTTGCAAGTGAAAAACTGTTTTTT.

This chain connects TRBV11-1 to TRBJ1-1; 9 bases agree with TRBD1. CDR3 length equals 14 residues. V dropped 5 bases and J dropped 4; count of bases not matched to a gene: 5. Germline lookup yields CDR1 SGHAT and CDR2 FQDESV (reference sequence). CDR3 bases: TGTGCCAGCAGCACGACAGGGGGTGGCACTGAAGCTTTCTTT. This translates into CASSTTGGGTEAFF.

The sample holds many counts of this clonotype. The CDR3 DNA is TGCGCCAGCAGCTTTGTGAGCGGCTACGAGCAGTACTTC. It is translated as CASSFVSGYEQYF. This chain uses TRBV5-1 with TRBJ2-7; the D gene is possibly TRBD2 (5 bases). The CDR3 runs 13 residues. V lost 2 bases and J lost 3, with 9 bases in between. Germline lookup yields CDR1 SGHRS and CDR2 YFSETQ.

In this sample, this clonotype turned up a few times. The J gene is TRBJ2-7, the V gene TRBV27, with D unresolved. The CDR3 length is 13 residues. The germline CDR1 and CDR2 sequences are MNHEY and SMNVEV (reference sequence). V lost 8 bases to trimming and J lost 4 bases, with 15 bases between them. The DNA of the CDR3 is TGTGCCAGCTCCCCACGGGCCAGATACGAGCAGTACTTC. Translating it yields CASSPRARYEQYF.

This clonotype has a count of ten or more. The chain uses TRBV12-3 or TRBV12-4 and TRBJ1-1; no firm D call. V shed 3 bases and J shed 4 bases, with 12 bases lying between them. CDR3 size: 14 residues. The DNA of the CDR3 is TGTGCCAGCAGTTTTTCAGCGATGGGCACTGAAGCTTTCTTT. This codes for CASSFSAMGTEAFF.

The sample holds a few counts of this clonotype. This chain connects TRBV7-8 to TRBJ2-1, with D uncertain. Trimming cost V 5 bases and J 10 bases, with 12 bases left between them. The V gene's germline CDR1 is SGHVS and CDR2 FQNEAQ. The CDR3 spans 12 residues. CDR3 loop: CASSGPAKEQFF. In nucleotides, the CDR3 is TGTGCCAGCAGCGGACCCGCGAAGGAGCAGTTCTTC.